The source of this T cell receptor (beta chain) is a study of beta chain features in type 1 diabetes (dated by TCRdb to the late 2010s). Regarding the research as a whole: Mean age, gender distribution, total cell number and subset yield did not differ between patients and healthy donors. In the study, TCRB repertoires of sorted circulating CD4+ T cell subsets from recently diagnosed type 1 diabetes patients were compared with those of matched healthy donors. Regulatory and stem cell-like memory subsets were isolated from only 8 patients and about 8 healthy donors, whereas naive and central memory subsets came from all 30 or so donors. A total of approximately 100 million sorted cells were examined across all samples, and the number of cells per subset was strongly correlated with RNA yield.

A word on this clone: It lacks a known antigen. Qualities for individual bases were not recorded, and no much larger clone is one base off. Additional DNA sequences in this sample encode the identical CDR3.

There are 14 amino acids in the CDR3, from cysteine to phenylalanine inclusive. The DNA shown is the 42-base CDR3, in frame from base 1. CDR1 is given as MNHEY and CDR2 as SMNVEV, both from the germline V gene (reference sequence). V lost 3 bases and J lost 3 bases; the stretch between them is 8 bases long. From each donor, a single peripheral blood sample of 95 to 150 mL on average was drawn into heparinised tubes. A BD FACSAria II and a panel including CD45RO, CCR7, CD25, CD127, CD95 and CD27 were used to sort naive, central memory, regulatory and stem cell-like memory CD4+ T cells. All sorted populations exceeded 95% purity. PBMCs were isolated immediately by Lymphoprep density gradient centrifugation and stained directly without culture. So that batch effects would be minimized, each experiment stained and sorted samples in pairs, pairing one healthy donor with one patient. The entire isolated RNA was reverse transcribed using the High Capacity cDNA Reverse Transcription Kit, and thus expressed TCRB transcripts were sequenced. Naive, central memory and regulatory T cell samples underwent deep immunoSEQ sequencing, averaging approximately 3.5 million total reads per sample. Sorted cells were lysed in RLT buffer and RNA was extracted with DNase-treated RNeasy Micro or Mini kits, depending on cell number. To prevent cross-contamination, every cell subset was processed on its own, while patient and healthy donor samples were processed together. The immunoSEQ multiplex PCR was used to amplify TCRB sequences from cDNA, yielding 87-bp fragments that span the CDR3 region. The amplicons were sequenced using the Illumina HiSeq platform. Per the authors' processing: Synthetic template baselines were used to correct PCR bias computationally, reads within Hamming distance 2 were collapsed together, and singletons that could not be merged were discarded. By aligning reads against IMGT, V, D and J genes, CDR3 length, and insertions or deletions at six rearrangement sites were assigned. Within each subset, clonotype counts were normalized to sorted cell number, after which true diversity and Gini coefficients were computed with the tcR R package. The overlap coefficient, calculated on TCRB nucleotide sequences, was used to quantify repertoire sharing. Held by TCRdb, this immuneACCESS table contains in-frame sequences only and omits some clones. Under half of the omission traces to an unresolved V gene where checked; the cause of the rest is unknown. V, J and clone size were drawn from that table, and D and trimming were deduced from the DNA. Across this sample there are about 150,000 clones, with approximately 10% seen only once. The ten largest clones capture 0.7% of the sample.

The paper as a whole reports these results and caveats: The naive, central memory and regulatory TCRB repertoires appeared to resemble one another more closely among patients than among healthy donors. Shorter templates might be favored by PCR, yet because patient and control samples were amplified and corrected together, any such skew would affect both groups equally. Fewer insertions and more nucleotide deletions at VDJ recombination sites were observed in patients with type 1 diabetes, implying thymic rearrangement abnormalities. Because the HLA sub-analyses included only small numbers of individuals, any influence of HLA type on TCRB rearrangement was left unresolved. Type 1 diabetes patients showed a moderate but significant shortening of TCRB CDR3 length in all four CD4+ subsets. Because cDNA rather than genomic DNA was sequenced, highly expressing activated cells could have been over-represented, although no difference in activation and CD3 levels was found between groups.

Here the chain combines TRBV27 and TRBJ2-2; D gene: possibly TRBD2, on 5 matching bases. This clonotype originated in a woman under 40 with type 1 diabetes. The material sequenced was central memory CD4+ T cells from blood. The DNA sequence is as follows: TGTGCCAGCAGTTTGGACTTGTACACCGGGGAGCTGTTTTTT. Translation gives CASSLDLYTGELFF.